The rows below give T cell receptor beta chains drawn from one sample of a study of shared clonotypes between healthy human individuals. The method was immunoSEQ multiplex PCR; TCRdb's version includes in-frame clones alone and lacks a portion of them. Here the sample spans 400,000 to 500,000 clones, 76% being singletons. Specimen: PBMCs. The receptors derive from a woman in her 40s in good health. Some clones in this sample may be carry-over from other donors' samples. Both conserved end residues are part of each CDR3. Fields, in order: V gene, D gene, clone size, J gene, CDR3 DNA, CDR3 protein. A D gene is named only where the DNA matches it firmly. Rows give clone size only sometimes, using once, few, many, or a class for an expanded clone.

v_call: TRBV4-3; d_call: .; clone_size: .; j_call: TRBJ2-7; cdr3_nt: TGCGCCAGCAGCCAAGGGGCTAGCGCGTCCTACGAGCAGTACTTC; cdr3_aa: CASSQGASASYEQYF
v_call: TRBV2; d_call: .; clone_size: .; j_call: TRBJ2-1; cdr3_nt: TGTGCCAGCAGGGAGGGCAGGAACAATGAGCAGTTCTTC; cdr3_aa: CASREGRNNEQFF
v_call: TRBV29-1; d_call: .; clone_size: once; j_call: TRBJ2-5; cdr3_nt: TGCAGCGTCCGACAGGTCCAAGAGACCCAGTACTTC; cdr3_aa: CSVRQVQETQYF
v_call: TRBV28; d_call: .; clone_size: .; j_call: TRBJ2-5; cdr3_nt: TGTGCCAGCAGCAACCCCTCCTCCCAAGAGACCCAGTACTTC; cdr3_aa: CASSNPSSQETQYF
v_call: TRBV19; d_call: .; clone_size: .; j_call: TRBJ1-2; cdr3_nt: TGTGCCAGTAGTATTTATGGACCCCCTGAGAACTATGGCTACACCTTC; cdr3_aa: CASSIYGPPENYGYTF
v_call: TRBV27; d_call: TRBD1; clone_size: .; j_call: TRBJ2-2; cdr3_nt: TGTGCCAGCAGTCGACAGGGGGCCGGCGGGGAGCTGTTTTTT; cdr3_aa: CASSRQGAGGELFF
v_call: TRBV30; d_call: TRBD1; clone_size: .; j_call: TRBJ1-6; cdr3_nt: TGTGCCTGGAGTTCAGACAGGGGGAATTCACCCCTCCACTTT; cdr3_aa: CAWSSDRGNSPLHF
v_call: TRBV5-4; d_call: .; clone_size: .; j_call: TRBJ1-1; cdr3_nt: TGTGCCAGCGCCCTCGGCAGGGCGAACACTGAAGCTTTCTTT; cdr3_aa: CASALGRANTEAFF
v_call: TRBV10-3; d_call: TRBD1; clone_size: once; j_call: TRBJ2-1; cdr3_nt: TGTGCCATCAGTGAACCGGGACAGGGGGCAAGAAATGAGCAGTTCTTC; cdr3_aa: CAISEPGQGARNEQFF
v_call: TRBV7-2; d_call: .; clone_size: .; j_call: TRBJ2-5; cdr3_nt: TGTGCCAGCAGCAGCCGGGTCCAAGAGACCCAGTACTTC; cdr3_aa: CASSSRVQETQYF
v_call: TRBV28; d_call: .; clone_size: .; j_call: TRBJ1-3; cdr3_nt: TGTGCCAGCAGTACAGGCCTGAGCTCTGGAAACACCATATATTTT; cdr3_aa: CASSTGLSSGNTIYF
v_call: TRBV19; d_call: .; clone_size: once; j_call: TRBJ1-4; cdr3_nt: TGTGCCAGTAGTCCCACAGGCCACCCTAATGAAAAACTGTTTTTT; cdr3_aa: CASSPTGHPNEKLFF
v_call: TRBV29-1; d_call: TRBD1; clone_size: few; j_call: TRBJ2-2; cdr3_nt: TGCAGCGGAGAAGGGGGCGCCGGCGGGGAGCTGTTTTTT; cdr3_aa: CSGEGGAGGELFF
v_call: TRBV7-7; d_call: TRBD1; clone_size: .; j_call: TRBJ2-2; cdr3_nt: TGTGCCAGCAGCTTGGGGACAGGGGAGAGCAGCGGGGAGCTGTTTTTT; cdr3_aa: CASSLGTGESSGELFF
v_call: TRBV21-1; d_call: .; clone_size: few; j_call: TRBJ2-3; cdr3_nt: TGTGCCAGCAGCTCCAACAGACAGAACACAGATACGCAGTATTTT; cdr3_aa: CASSSNRQNTDTQYF
v_call: TRBV9; d_call: TRBD2; clone_size: .; j_call: TRBJ2-1; cdr3_nt: TGTGCCAGCAGCGCAGAAGAAGTGTCCTGGGGACTAGCGGGAGTAAATGAGCAGTTCTTC; cdr3_aa: CASSAEEVSWGLAGVNEQFF
v_call: TRBV7-3; d_call: TRBD2; clone_size: .; j_call: TRBJ2-1; cdr3_nt: TGTGCCAGCAGCTTAATGGCGGGAGGGCCCTCCTACAATGAGCAGTTCTTC; cdr3_aa: CASSLMAGGPSYNEQFF
v_call: TRBV27; d_call: .; clone_size: .; j_call: TRBJ2-1; cdr3_nt: TGTGCCAGCAGTTTCCGCAGGGGTTATGAGCAGTTCTTC; cdr3_aa: CASSFRRGYEQFF
v_call: TRBV19; d_call: .; clone_size: few; j_call: TRBJ1-2; cdr3_nt: TGTGCCAGTAGGTACCTGACGGCTAACTATGGCTACACCTTC; cdr3_aa: CASRYLTANYGYTF
v_call: TRBV27; d_call: .; clone_size: .; j_call: TRBJ1-6; cdr3_nt: TGTGCCAGCAGTTTCGAGGGGACCTATAATTCACCCCTCCACTTT; cdr3_aa: CASSFEGTYNSPLHF
v_call: TRBV27; d_call: .; clone_size: .; j_call: TRBJ1-6; cdr3_nt: TGTGCCAGCGTTGGTCAGGGGCATTATTCACCCCTCCACTTT; cdr3_aa: CASVGQGHYSPLHF
v_call: TRBV5-1; d_call: .; clone_size: .; j_call: TRBJ1-1; cdr3_nt: TGCGCCAGCAGCTTGGGGCCCGGGGCGAACACTGAAGCTTTCTTT; cdr3_aa: CASSLGPGANTEAFF
v_call: TRBV10-3; d_call: .; clone_size: .; j_call: TRBJ1-1; cdr3_nt: TGTGCCATCAGTGAGAATCGGGGGGCTTCTGAAGCTTTCTTT; cdr3_aa: CAISENRGASEAFF
v_call: TRBV29-1; d_call: .; clone_size: .; j_call: TRBJ2-1; cdr3_nt: TGCAGCGTTGATGTACCGCCCTCGGACAATGAGCAGTTCTTC; cdr3_aa: CSVDVPPSDNEQFF
v_call: TRBV11-2; d_call: .; clone_size: .; j_call: TRBJ2-7; cdr3_nt: TGTGCCAGCAGCTTAGTTGGAGGGAGCTCCTACGAGCAGTACTTC; cdr3_aa: CASSLVGGSSYEQYF
v_call: TRBV16; d_call: .; clone_size: .; j_call: TRBJ2-7; cdr3_nt: TGTGCCAGCAGCCACCCCCGACAGCCCTACGAGCAGTACTTC; cdr3_aa: CASSHPRQPYEQYF
v_call: TRBV29-1; d_call: .; clone_size: .; j_call: TRBJ1-1; cdr3_nt: TGCAGCGGGGCGAGAGGGGCCAATGAAGCTTCCTTT; cdr3_aa: CSGARGANEASF
v_call: TRBV9; d_call: .; clone_size: .; j_call: TRBJ2-3; cdr3_nt: TGTGCCAGCAGCGCCCCCGGCACAGATACGCAGTATTTT; cdr3_aa: CASSAPGTDTQYF
v_call: TRBV7-2; d_call: TRBD2; clone_size: .; j_call: TRBJ2-3; cdr3_nt: TGTGCCAGCAGGATCAGAGCGGGAGGGCGAGATACGCAGTATTTT; cdr3_aa: CASRIRAGGRDTQYF
v_call: TRBV11-2; d_call: .; clone_size: .; j_call: TRBJ2-6; cdr3_nt: TGTGCCAGCAGCCAACCGTTCTGGGGGGTCGGGGCCAACGTCCTGACTTTC; cdr3_aa: CASSQPFWGVGANVLTF
v_call: TRBV19; d_call: TRBD2; clone_size: .; j_call: TRBJ2-7; cdr3_nt: TGTGCCAGTAGTATACAGGTCTATCGCGGGAGCGGGGACGAGCAGTACTTC; cdr3_aa: CASSIQVYRGSGDEQYF
v_call: TRBV6-6; d_call: .; clone_size: .; j_call: TRBJ1-3; cdr3_nt: TGTGCCAGCAGAACCCCGACGGGCCCTGGAAACACCATATATTTT; cdr3_aa: CASRTPTGPGNTIYF
v_call: TRBV18; d_call: TRBD1; clone_size: .; j_call: TRBJ2-7; cdr3_nt: TGTGCCAGCTCACCCCCCGGGACAGGGTATTCCGAGCAGTACTTC; cdr3_aa: CASSPPGTGYSEQYF
v_call: TRBV7-3; d_call: .; clone_size: .; j_call: TRBJ2-2; cdr3_nt: TGTGCCAGCAGCTTGGACAGGAACACCGGGGAGCTGTTTTTT; cdr3_aa: CASSLDRNTGELFF
v_call: TRBV7-9; d_call: TRBD1; clone_size: .; j_call: TRBJ2-3; cdr3_nt: TGTGCCAGCAGCTCTCGGACAGGATCCACAGATACGCAGTATTTT; cdr3_aa: CASSSRTGSTDTQYF
v_call: TRBV18; d_call: .; clone_size: .; j_call: TRBJ2-3; cdr3_nt: TGTGCCAGCTCACCCGCCGGAGATACGCAGTATTTT; cdr3_aa: CASSPAGDTQYF
v_call: TRBV5-6; d_call: .; clone_size: .; j_call: TRBJ2-7; cdr3_nt: TGTGCCAGCTTGCGGACGCCTTCCTACGAGCAGTACTTC; cdr3_aa: CASLRTPSYEQYF
v_call: TRBV29-1; d_call: TRBD2; clone_size: .; j_call: TRBJ2-5; cdr3_nt: TGCAGCGCCCACCCCGGTTACTGGCGGGAGGGCCCGGAGACCCAGTACTTC; cdr3_aa: CSAHPGYWREGPETQYF
v_call: TRBV28; d_call: .; clone_size: .; j_call: TRBJ1-5; cdr3_nt: TGTGCCAGCAGCCGGGCCAGCCCGTTTCAGCCCCAGCATTTT; cdr3_aa: CASSRASPFQPQHF
v_call: TRBV7-2; d_call: .; clone_size: .; j_call: TRBJ1-1; cdr3_nt: TGTGCCAGCAGCTTAGCCGGGGCCGTTGAAGCTTTCTTT; cdr3_aa: CASSLAGAVEAFF
v_call: TRBV28; d_call: TRBD1; clone_size: .; j_call: TRBJ2-5; cdr3_nt: TGTGCCAGCGGGACAGCACAAGAGACCCAGTACTTC; cdr3_aa: CASGTAQETQYF
v_call: TRBV5-5; d_call: .; clone_size: few; j_call: TRBJ1-1; cdr3_nt: TGTGCCAGCAGACCAGACACATTGCAATGGAACACTGAAGCTTTCTTT; cdr3_aa: CASRPDTLQWNTEAFF
v_call: TRBV6-1; d_call: .; clone_size: .; j_call: TRBJ1-5; cdr3_nt: TGTGCCAGCAGTGAAGCGCTTCCTGGGGGCGGTCAGCCCCAGCATTTT; cdr3_aa: CASSEALPGGGQPQHF
v_call: TRBV9; d_call: .; clone_size: .; j_call: TRBJ2-5; cdr3_nt: TGTGCCAGCAGCGTTCCGGGACGGGAGACCCAGTACTTC; cdr3_aa: CASSVPGRETQYF
v_call: TRBV2; d_call: TRBD2; clone_size: .; j_call: TRBJ2-7; cdr3_nt: TGTGCCAGCTGGGTGGGGGGACTAGCGGGAAGCGAGCAGTACTTC; cdr3_aa: CASWVGGLAGSEQYF
v_call: TRBV7-3; d_call: .; clone_size: .; j_call: TRBJ2-1; cdr3_nt: TGTGCCAGCAGCTTAGTAGCTTCTAGCAATGAGCAGTTCTTC; cdr3_aa: CASSLVASSNEQFF